This is a list of T cell receptor beta chains from one sample in a study of graft-versus-host responses after intestinal transplantation. The protocol was immunoSEQ multiplex PCR, while the TCRdb copy is restricted to in-frame clones and leaves out a portion. This repertoire shows approximately 130,000 clones, roughly 92% found once; its top ten account for about 0.16%. These receptors have no identified antigens. Sequences were derived from unstimulated CD4+ T cells sorted from spleen or lymph node cells, sampled before intestinal transplant. Every receptor here comes from a human donor who received an intestinal transplant. CDR3s include the opening cysteine and the closing phenylalanine or tryptophan. D genes are given only for firm matches. Part of the rows lack a size; the others show once, few, many or a class for expanded clones.

>-|-|TRBJ2-5|TRBV11-2
CASSLAEQETQYF
TGTGCCAGCAGCTTAGCAGAACAAGAGACCCAGTACTTC
>-|TRBD2|TRBJ2-5|TRBV7-9
CASSLGAGTLQETQYF
TGTGCCAGCAGCTTAGGAGCGGGGACGCTCCAAGAGACCCAGTACTTC
>-|-|TRBJ1-3|TRBV5-1
CASSLDDRSSGNTIYF
TGCGCCAGCAGCTTGGATGACAGAAGCTCTGGAAACACCATATATTTT
>-|TRBD1|TRBJ2-5|TRBV2
CASLTGAETQYF
TGTGCCAGCCTGACAGGGGCGGAGACCCAGTACTTC
>-|TRBD2|TRBJ2-3|TRBV5-1
CASSLEASGRGDTQYF
TGCGCCAGCAGCTTGGAGGCTAGCGGGAGGGGGGATACGCAGTATTTT
>-|-|TRBJ1-4|TRBV5-1
CASSLEGEDKLFF
TGCGCCAGCAGCTTGGAGGGGGAGGACAAACTGTTTTTT
>-|TRBD1|TRBJ2-5|TRBV4-1
CASSQGLGTGSGTQYF
TGCGCCAGCAGCCAAGGGCTTGGGACAGGGAGCGGGACCCAGTACTTC
>once|-|TRBJ2-7|TRBV4-1
CASSQKKGGLYYEQYF
TGCGCCAGCAGCCAAAAAAAAGGGGGACTCTACTACGAGCAGTACTTC
>-|-|TRBJ2-5|TRBV20-1
CSARRGETQYF
TGCAGTGCTAGAAGGGGAGAGACCCAGTACTTC
>-|-|TRBJ2-2|TRBV2
CASRVIGTGELFF
TGTGCCAGCAGAGTCATTGGAACCGGGGAGCTGTTTTTT
>-|TRBD2|TRBJ2-5|TRBV4-2
CASSLGTSGKETQYF
TGTGCCAGCAGCCTAGGGACTAGCGGTAAAGAGACCCAGTACTTC
>-|-|TRBJ2-1|TRBV29-1
CSVGEGRVEQFF
TGCAGCGTTGGGGAAGGAAGAGTTGAGCAGTTCTTC
>-|TRBD1|TRBJ1-1|TRBV5-1
CASSLTGGRYTEAFF
TGCGCCAGCAGCTTGACAGGGGGCAGGTACACTGAAGCTTTCTTT
>-|-|TRBJ1-2|TRBV28
CASSDRQTNYGYTF
TGTGCCAGCAGTGACCGACAGACTAACTATGGCTACACCTTC
>-|-|TRBJ2-7|TRBV7-8
CASSLARGVGPYEQYF
TGTGCCAGCAGCTTAGCCAGGGGGGTAGGACCCTACGAGCAGTACTTC
>-|-|TRBJ2-7|TRBV6-1
CASSDLTQVFSYEQYF
TGTGCCAGCAGTGACCTCACACAGGTCTTCTCCTACGAGCAGTACTTC
>-|-|TRBJ2-5|TRBV15
CATSRGDSQETQYF
TGTGCCACCAGCAGGGGGGACTCTCAAGAGACCCAGTACTTC
>-|TRBD1|TRBJ2-5|TRBV5-1
CASQTGHQETQYF
TGCGCCAGCCAGACAGGGCATCAGGAGACCCAGTACTTC
>-|-|TRBJ1-1|TRBV6-5
CASSYSGVNTEAFF
TGTGCCAGCAGTTACTCAGGTGTGAACACTGAAGCTTTCTTT
>-|-|TRBJ1-4|TRBV18
CASSPPEYREAKLFF
TGTGCCAGCTCACCACCGGAGTACAGGGAGGCAAAACTGTTTTTT
>-|-|TRBJ2-1|TRBV5-4
CASSLTSPGFEQFF
TGTGCCAGCAGCTTGACTAGTCCAGGGTTTGAGCAGTTCTTC
>-|TRBD2|TRBJ2-7|TRBV4-1
CASSRAWGGGTYEQYF
TGCGCCAGCAGCCGAGCGTGGGGGGGTGGCACCTACGAGCAGTACTTC
>-|TRBD2|TRBJ2-5|TRBV10-3
CAISMAGGPMETQYF
TGTGCCATCAGTATGGCGGGGGGGCCAATGGAGACCCAGTACTTC
>once|TRBD1|TRBJ1-1|TRBV7-6
CASSSRQGFVNPEAFF
TGTGCCAGCAGCTCGAGACAGGGTTTCGTGAACCCTGAAGCTTTCTTT
>-|-|TRBJ1-5|TRBV19
CASTSDYSNQPQHF
TGTGCCAGTACCTCAGATTATAGCAATCAGCCCCAGCATTTT
>-|-|TRBJ1-1|TRBV10-3
CAISPLRAMNTEAFF
TGTGCCATCAGTCCCTTGAGGGCCATGAACACTGAAGCTTTCTTT
>-|-|TRBJ2-7|TRBV30
CAWRAQGTNSYEQYF
TGTGCCTGGAGGGCCCAAGGGACCAATTCCTACGAGCAGTACTTC
>-|-|TRBJ1-1|TRBV7-6
CASSPGQNTEAFF
TGTGCCAGCAGCCCCGGACAGAACACTGAAGCTTTCTTT
>-|TRBD2|TRBJ2-7|TRBV4-1
CASSQVLAEISYEQYF
TGCGCCAGCAGCCAAGTACTAGCGGAAATATCCTACGAGCAGTACTTC
>once|-|TRBJ1-5|TRBV2
CASNTGLSNQPQHF
TGTGCCAGCAATACAGGTTTAAGCAATCAGCCCCAGCATTTT
>-|-|TRBJ2-7|TRBV25-1
CASRMSYPPYEQYF
TGTGCCAGCCGAATGTCCTATCCCCCCTACGAGCAGTACTTC
>-|-|TRBJ2-6|TRBV29-1
CSVAEGANVLTF
TGCAGCGTAGCGGAGGGGGCCAACGTCCTGACTTTC
>-|-|TRBJ2-4|TRBV28
CASSFQGLQGNIQYF
TGTGCCAGCAGTTTTCAGGGCCTTCAAGGCAACATTCAGTACTTC
>-|-|TRBJ1-2|TRBV29-1
CSVRVGVDYGYTF
TGCAGCGTCCGAGTAGGGGTGGACTATGGCTACACCTTC
>-|-|TRBJ2-5|TRBV7-2
CASSLMSKTQYF
TGTGCCAGCAGCTTAATGTCGAAGACCCAGTACTTC
>once|TRBD1|TRBJ2-6|TRBV4-2
CASSRDRAGANVLTF
TGTGCCAGCAGCCGGGACAGGGCTGGGGCCAACGTCCTGACTTTC
>-|TRBD1|TRBJ1-5|TRBV19
CASSIVSGGTAPPQHF
TGTGCCAGTAGTATAGTCTCGGGAGGGACAGCCCCGCCCCAGCATTTT
>once|-|TRBJ2-2|TRBV6-6
CASSYASAGELFF
TGTGCCAGCAGTTACGCTTCCGCCGGGGAGCTGTTTTTT
>-|-|TRBJ2-7|TRBV11-3
CASSPNTYEQYF
TGTGCCAGCAGCCCAAACACCTACGAGCAGTACTTC
>-|TRBD2|TRBJ2-5|TRBV4-1
CASSQGRTSQTQYF
TGCGCCAGCAGCCAAGGAAGGACTAGCCAGACCCAGTACTTC
>few|-|TRBJ2-7|TRBV18
CASSPTPDSYEQYF
TGTGCCAGCTCACCTACACCGGACAGCTACGAGCAGTACTTC
>once|-|TRBJ2-3|TRBV6-5
CASRTTSTDTQYF
TGTGCCAGCAGGACGACTAGCACAGATACGCAGTATTTT
>-|-|TRBJ2-2|TRBV2
CASTPGLPYTGELFF
TGTGCCAGCACGCCGGGACTCCCGTATACCGGGGAGCTGTTTTTC
>-|-|TRBJ2-3|TRBV19
CASSIDLGRSTDTQYF
TGTGCCAGTAGTATAGATTTGGGACGGAGCACAGATACGCAGTATTTT
>-|-|TRBJ2-3|TRBV7-3
CASSSQGGDTQYF
TGTGCCAGCAGCTCCCAGGGGGGTGATACGCAGTATTTT
>-|-|TRBJ2-7|TRBV6-1
CASKLGPFSYEQYF
TGTGCCAGCAAACTGGGACCCTTCTCCTACGAGCAGTACTTC
>-|TRBD1|TRBJ1-1|TRBV29-1
CSLSQGAGTEAFF
TGCAGCCTTAGTCAGGGGGCAGGGACTGAAGCTTTCTTT
>-|-|TRBJ2-2|TRBV5-1
CASSLVTTTGGELFF
TGCGCCAGCAGCTTGGTTACTACCACGGGCGGGGAGCTGTTTTTT
>-|-|TRBJ2-7|TRBV5-5
CASSAPGSLSYEQYF
TGTGCCAGCAGCGCTCCGGGGTCCCTCTCCTACGAGCAGTACTTC
>-|-|TRBJ2-7|TRBV6-8
CASPPRRDPSYEQYF
TGTGCCAGCCCCCCCCGGAGGGACCCTTCCTACGAGCAGTACTTC
>-|-|TRBJ1-6|TRBV9
CASSPDRRAGSYNSPLHF
TGTGCCAGCAGCCCAGACCGTAGGGCGGGCTCCTATAATTCACCCCTCCACTTT
>-|TRBD1|TRBJ1-2|TRBV5-6
CASSATGGGTYGYTF
TGTGCCAGCAGCGCCACAGGGGGGGGCACCTATGGCTACACCTTC
>-|TRBD1|TRBJ1-2|TRBV11-3
CASSLGQGYGYTF
TGTGCCAGCAGCTTAGGACAGGGCTATGGCTACACCTTC
>-|-|TRBJ1-1|TRBV19
CASKVRENTEAFF
TGTGCCAGTAAGGTCAGGGAAAACACTGAAGCTTTCTTT
>-|-|TRBJ1-1|TRBV10-3
CAISEGPSDTEAFF
TGTGCCATCAGTGAGGGGCCTAGTGACACTGAAGCTTTCTTT
>-|-|TRBJ2-7|TRBV5-1
CASSSGLRGDSYEQYF
TGCGCCAGCAGCTCCGGGCTTAGGGGGGACTCCTACGAGCAGTACTTC
>-|-|TRBJ1-2|TRBV5-1
CASSRSGEARNYGYTF
TGCGCCAGCAGCCGCTCCGGCGAGGCGAGAAACTATGGCTACACCTTC